This T cell receptor (beta chain) was observed in a study of identical twins. Study results and limitations: Those out-of-frame alpha sequences shared by twins showed an excess of low generation probability.

This clonotype was detected only a few times. The target antigen is unknown. One entry per CDR3 protein results from TCRdb running MiXCR on the 5' RACE reads. The table has 500,000 to 700,000 distinct CDR3 sequences, under 8.5% seen once. The CDR3 runs 15 residues. Germline CDR1 is ENHRY and CDR2 is SYGVKD. Trimming took off 4 bases at V and 1 base at J, with 13 bases between the two ends. This sample was shared with a second study, whose subject was yellow fever vaccine responses in identical twins.

The genes are TRBV10-3 and TRBJ1-1, with D unclear. Sequences were obtained from PBMCs. The receptor's source is a woman aged 18-30 years in good health. CDR3 nucleotides: TGTGCCATCAGTGGCTTGGACGGACGGAACACTGAAGCTTTCTTT. This gives the protein CAISGLDGRNTEAFF.